The T cell receptor (beta chain) under discussion was sequenced for a study of cytomegalovirus exposure and HLA in healthy donors. Study conclusions and caveats: Reportedly, diagnosis of cytomegalovirus status by the classifier showed high specificity and sensitivity.

This clone was seen just once. The antigen is undetermined. The protocol was immunoSEQ multiplex PCR, while the TCRdb copy is restricted to in-frame clones and leaves out a portion. The sample contains over 100,000 clones, 85% to 90% of which appear only once. V gave up 5 bases and J gave up 6 bases; unmatched junction bases: 10. The germline V gene encodes CDR1 SGHVS and CDR2 FQNEAQ. This CDR3 is built from 16 residues. Sequencing used PBMCs. The chain is built from TRBV7-8 and TRBJ1-6; TRBD1 agrees at 7 bases. The source of this sequence is a woman between 18 and 30 years old in good health and CMV-seronegative. CDR3 residues: CASSLGWDSRNSPLHF. CDR3 in DNA: TGTGCCAGCAGCCTCGGGTGGGACAGCCGTAATTCACCCCTCCACTTT.